The T cell receptor beta chain described here comes from a study of T cells in Graves' hyperthyroidism and ophthalmopathy. Trimming stripped 4 bases from V and 0 bases from J, with 16 bases between. This CDR3 has 16 residues. Germline V CDR1 and CDR2: SGHRS, YFSETQ. Ophthalmopathy in the patients scored at least 3 on Clinical Activity Score and at least 4 on NOSPECS grade, lasting under 3 months. Diagnosis rested on symptoms, serum thyroxine and TRAb, thyroid ultrasound, and orbital computed tomography. This clonotype was seen at least ten times. Authors of the study amplified TCR beta CDR3 regions from RNA transcripts. Researchers ran a first-round RT-PCR on the TCR CDR3 using the HTBI primer set. In TCRdb, the multiplex PCR reads were re-called with MiXCR into one record per CDR3 protein. The profile shows around 620,000 distinct CDR3 sequences, 12% to 15% of them singletons.

V gene TRBV5-1 combines with J gene TRBJ1-2; possible D gene TRBD1, 5 bases. This receptor was identified in a young woman with Graves' ophthalmopathy. The sample comprised blood. CDR3 nucleotides: TGCGCCAGCAGCCAACCGGGACGAAGAGCTAACTATGGCTACACCTTC. Its translation is CASSQPGRRANYGYTF. Full variable domain (missing parts from reference TRBV5-1 and TRBJ1-2): KAGVTQTPRYLIKTRGQQVTLSCSPISGHRSVSWYQQTPGQGLQFLFEYFSETQRNKGNFPGRFSGRQFSNSRSEMNVSTLELGDSALYLCASSQPGRRANYGYTFGSGTRLTVV.